This is a list of T cell receptor beta chains from one sample in a study of identical twins. TCRdb re-called the 5' RACE reads through MiXCR, storing one row per CDR3 protein. In the table there are 470,000 or so distinct CDR3 sequences, 20% to 25% of which are singletons. The sample was also linked to a second study, of T cells expressing NK-cell markers.

Sequencing was carried out using CD4+ T cells sorted from blood. These receptors were obtained from a woman under 30 in good health. CDR3s include the opening cysteine and the closing phenylalanine or tryptophan. The D gene is left open where the match is weak. Only some rows state a clone size, as once, few, many or a class for expanded clones.

TRBJ2-7	few	TRBV18	.	TGTGCCAGCTCACCACATGAAGGGGGCGAGCAGTACTTC	CASSPHEGGEQYF
TRBJ2-2	.	TRBV20-1	TRBD2	TGCAGTGCTAGAGGTCTAGCGGGGAACACCGGGGAGCTGTTTTTT	CSARGLAGNTGELFF
TRBJ2-7	many	TRBV20-1	TRBD1	TGCAGTGCTGACAGGGCTCCCTACGAGCAGTACTTC	CSADRAPYEQYF
TRBJ1-1	many	TRBV6-5	.	TGTGCCAGCAGTTACCTGGACGGGATTAACACTGAAGCTTTCTTT	CASSYLDGINTEAFF
TRBJ2-3	few	TRBV6-1	TRBD2	TGTGCCAGCAGCGTTAGGCGGACTAGCCCAACGGGAGATACGCAGTATTTT	CASSVRRTSPTGDTQYF
TRBJ2-7	few	TRBV20-1	.	TGCAGTGCTAGAACAGCCTACGAGCAGTACTTC	CSARTAYEQYF
TRBJ2-1	few	TRBV4-1	.	TGCGCCAGCAGCCTGCGTCCGAACCTCGGCCGGGTGTTCTTC	CASSLRPNLGRVFF
TRBJ2-1	.	TRBV7-9	TRBD2	TGTGCCAGCAGCCCAAATCTAGCGGGAGAGGGCGAGCAGTTCTTC	CASSPNLAGEGEQFF
TRBJ2-5	.	TRBV3-1	TRBD2	TGTGCCAGCAGCCGTTGGGACTATCCAGGGGAGACCCAGTACTTC	CASSRWDYPGETQYF
TRBJ1-4	.	TRBV7-2	.	TGTGCCAGCAGCTTGCGGGCAGGGCTTCGAGAAAAACTGTTTTTT	CASSLRAGLREKLFF
TRBJ2-1	few	TRBV6-5	.	TGTGCCAGCAGTTCGTCGGGCGGGAACAATGAGCAGTTCTTC	CASSSSGGNNEQFF
TRBJ2-7	.	TRBV20-1	TRBD2	TGCAGTGCTAGCACGGGAGGCCCCAAGTACGAGCAGTACTTC	CSASTGGPKYEQYF
TRBJ2-1	.	TRBV10-1	TRBD2	TGCGCCAGCAGTGTTCATAGCGGGGTTTCCCGCAATGAGCAGTTCTTC	CASSVHSGVSRNEQFF
TRBJ2-6	.	TRBV21-1	.	TGTGCCCCCCAAGGAAGTTCTGGGGCCAACGTCCTGACTTTC	CAPQGSSGANVLTF
TRBJ2-3	few	TRBV12-3/TRBV12-4	TRBD2	TGTGCCAGCAATTCACTAGCGGGAGGTCCAGATACGCAGTATTTT	CASNSLAGGPDTQYF
TRBJ1-2	few	TRBV5-1	TRBD1	TGCGCCAGCAGCTCGGGACAGGGGGCGGGAGGCTACACCTTC	CASSSGQGAGGYTF
TRBJ2-2	.	TRBV5-1	TRBD2	TGCGCCAGCCATAGCGGGGGGAACACCGGGGAGCTGTTTTTT	CASHSGGNTGELFF
TRBJ2-2	few	TRBV7-9	TRBD1	TGTGCCAGCCTTCTTTCAGGGGGCACCGGGGAGCTGTTTTTT	CASLLSGGTGELFF
TRBJ2-7	.	TRBV7-9	.	TGTGCCAGCAGCTTTTTTGACAGCTCCTACGAGCAGTACTTC	CASSFFDSSYEQYF
TRBJ2-2	.	TRBV2	.	TGTGCCAGCACCCCGCAGACCGGGGAGCTGTTTTTT	CASTPQTGELFF
TRBJ2-3	many	TRBV7-6	.	TGTGCCAGCAGCCCGACAGGAGATACGCAGTATTTT	CASSPTGDTQYF
TRBJ2-7	few	TRBV9	TRBD2	TGTGCCAGCAGCGTTGCGGGAGGGGACGAGCAGTACTTC	CASSVAGGDEQYF
TRBJ2-2	.	TRBV7-1	.	TGTGCCAGCAGCTCAGAAAGGGACGGGGAGCTGTTTTTT	CASSSERDGELFF
TRBJ1-4	.	TRBV5-4	TRBD1	TGTGCCAGCAGCCACAGGGGGAACACGGAAAAACTGTTTTTT	CASSHRGNTEKLFF
TRBJ2-1	few	TRBV5-1	TRBD1	TGCGCCAGCAGCTTACTGACAGGGGTAGGCAATGAGCAGTTCTTC	CASSLLTGVGNEQFF
TRBJ2-7	.	TRBV10-3	TRBD1	TGTGCGACAGGGGGCAGGCGCTCCTACGAGCAGTACTTC	CATGGRRSYEQYF
TRBJ2-7	.	TRBV4-2	.	TGTGCCAGCAGCCATGACGTGGGCAGTACCTACGAGCAGTACTTC	CASSHDVGSTYEQYF
TRBJ2-7	.	TRBV21-1	.	TGTGCCAGCAGCAAAGGCTGGAGGGTCGGTATCGTTCATCGAAGGCCATACGAGCAGTACTTC	CASSKGWRVGIVHRRPYEQYF
TRBJ2-1	many	TRBV9	TRBD2	TGTGCCAGCAGCGTAAGGGGGACTAGCCTTGATGAGCAGTTCTTC	CASSVRGTSLDEQFF
TRBJ1-6	.	TRBV6-1	TRBD1	TGTGCCAGCAGTAGGACAGGGGGGGGATCACCCCTCCACTTT	CASSRTGGGSPLHF
TRBJ2-3	many	TRBV4-3	.	TGTGCCAGCAGCCAAGGGGCAGGGGGCACAGATACGCAGTATTTT	CASSQGAGGTDTQYF
TRBJ2-7	few	TRBV20-1	TRBD2	TGCAGTGCTGAAGGGTTGGGCGGGGGTTACTACGAGCAGTACTTC	CSAEGLGGGYYEQYF
TRBJ2-1	.	TRBV30	.	TGTGCCTGGGCCACCGGCCGACAGTTAGTCACGGGAGAGCAGTTCTTC	CAWATGRQLVTGEQFF
TRBJ2-7	.	TRBV20-1	.	TGCAGTGCTAGACCAAAGGGGTCCCCCTACGAGCAGTACTTC	CSARPKGSPYEQYF
TRBJ1-1	.	TRBV5-6	.	TGTGCCAGCAGCTTGCTCTCTCCCACTGAAGCTTTCTTT	CASSLLSPTEAFF
TRBJ2-4	many	TRBV5-1	TRBD2	TGCGCCAGCAGCTTGGTGGCTAGCGGAGAAAACATTCAGTACTTC	CASSLVASGENIQYF
TRBJ1-5	few	TRBV7-2	.	TGTGCCAGCAGCACATTATGGGATCAGCCCCAGCATTTT	CASSTLWDQPQHF